Shown below are 26 T cell receptor beta chains from a single sample sequenced in a study of cytomegalovirus exposure and HLA in healthy donors. With 60 Vbeta and 13 Jbeta primers, the PCR was carried out. TCRdb's copy holds only in-frame clones and misses some; the assay was immunoSEQ multiplex PCR. The data show 100,000 to 150,000 clones, over 60% seen once. The sample was PBMCs. Source of these receptors: a male donor in good health and CMV-seropositive.

V usage is TRBV28 and J usage is TRBJ1-2, with TRBD1 as a possible D gene (6 bases). Per germline, CDR1 MDHEN and CDR2 SYDVKM. V lost 8 bases and J lost 0, with 16 bases in between. This CDR3 contains 15 residues. Here the CDR3 DNA reads TGTGCCAGCGGGGAAGGGGACATAGCTAACTATGGCTACACCTTC. This encodes CASGEGDIANYGYTF.

This chain connects TRBV20-1 to TRBJ2-1, with D possibly TRBD2 on 5 matching bases. The CDR3 runs 11 residues. The germline V gene has CDR1 DFQATT and CDR2 SNEGSKA (reference sequence). V was trimmed by 5 bases and J by 5 bases, leaving 7 bases between them. The CDR3 bases are TGCAGTGCTCGGACTCACAATGAGCAGTTCTTC. Translation: CSARTHNEQFF.

The chain links TRBV28 to TRBJ2-1; 10 bases are a match to TRBD2. This CDR3 region has 15 residues. Trimming removed 5 bases from V and 4 bases from J; junction bases left unmatched: 5. Germline-derived CDR1 and CDR2 are MDHEN and SYDVKM. CDR3 sequence: CASSPSGGRYNEQFF. In nucleotides, the CDR3 is TGTGCCAGCAGTCCTAGCGGGGGCCGTTACAATGAGCAGTTCTTC.

The chain has TRBV2 and TRBJ2-7; 11 nucleotides match TRBD2. The germline V gene has CDR1 SNHLY and CDR2 FYNNEI. The V gene end was trimmed by 8 bases and the J gene end by 5 bases; junction bases not matched to a gene: 5. The CDR3 covers 13 residues. The CDR3 region has the DNA TGTGCCAGCGAGAGGGGACTAGCGGACGAGCAGTACTTC. This translates into CASERGLADEQYF.

V usage is TRBV2 and J usage is TRBJ2-1; 8 nucleotides line up with TRBD2. Germline CDR1 reads SNHLY; CDR2 reads FYNNEI. V trimming: 7 bases; J trimming: 7 bases; junction bases outside the gene matches: 6. This CDR3 has 13 amino acids. CDR3 DNA sequence: TGTGCCAGCAAAGCGGGAGAATCAAATGAGCAGTTCTTC. As protein: CASKAGESNEQFF.

This clone was detected only a few times. A read error may account for a junction end that differs from germline. V gene TRBV5-6 combines with J gene TRBJ2-6; a possible D gene is TRBD1 (5 bases). The CDR3 contains 16 residues. CDR1 and CDR2 from the germline V gene are SGHDT and YYEEEE. The CDR3 region has the DNA TGTGCCAGCAGCGACACAGGCCTCTCTGGGGCCAACGGCCTGACTTTC. Translated, it gives CASSDTGLSGANGLTF.

V usage is TRBV5-1 and J usage is TRBJ1-2; 7 bases are shared with TRBD1. CDR1 and CDR2 (germline): SGHRS, YFSETQ. There are 15 residues in the CDR3. Trimming cost V 0 bases and J 4 bases; bases outside gene matches: 6. The CDR3 spells CASSLAGGTPYGYTF. CDR3 sequence (DNA): TGCGCCAGCAGCTTGGCAGGGGGTACCCCCTATGGCTACACCTTC.

V usage is TRBV20-1 and J usage is TRBJ2-5; TRBD2 might be the D (5 bases). This CDR3 is 11 amino acids long. Trimming removed 5 bases from V and 11 bases from J, with 15 bases in between. Germline-derived CDR1 and CDR2 are DFQATT and SNEGSKA (reference sequence). For the CDR3, the DNA is TGCAGTGCTTCGTCTTTTGGGGAGCAGTACTTC. It specifies CSASSFGEQYF.

The chain has TRBV6-1 and TRBJ2-7; maybe TRBD2 (6 bases). CDR1 MNHNS and CDR2 SASEGT come from the germline V gene. This CDR3 region has 15 residues. The V and J ends lost 6 bases and 3 bases respectively, with 18 bases between them. The CDR3 protein is CASSRSGVDLYEQYF. The CDR3 nucleotides are TGTGCCAGCAGCCGATCGGGAGTTGATCTCTACGAGCAGTACTTC.

The chain employs TRBV7-9 and TRBJ1-2; D is unclear. Germline V CDR1 and CDR2: SEHNR, FQNEAQ (reference sequence). Trimming left V 0 bases short and J 6 bases short, with 8 bases between. The CDR3 has 13 residues. As DNA, the CDR3 is TGTGCCAGCAGCTTAGCGAGTGGTCATGGCTACACCTTC. It translates to CASSLASGHGYTF.

The V gene is TRBV7-2, the J gene TRBJ1-5; TRBD1 might be the D (6 bases). V was trimmed by 1 base and J by 6 bases, leaving 10 bases between them. Germline lookup yields CDR1 SGHTA and CDR2 FQGNSA. The CDR3 is 14 residues long. Here the CDR3 reads CASSLEGGVQPQHF. CDR3 nucleotide sequence: TGTGCCAGCAGCTTAGAGGGGGGGGTTCAGCCCCAGCATTTT.

This sequence joins TRBV9 and TRBJ1-2, with TRBD1 as a possible D gene (6 bases). V gave up 3 bases and J gave up 8 bases, with 14 bases separating them. CDR3 length: 13 amino acids. Germline V lookup: CDR1 SGDLS, CDR2 YYNGEE. CDR3 amino acids: CASSARGAQGYTF. The CDR3 DNA is TGTGCCAGCAGCGCTCGGGGGGCGCAGGGCTACACCTTC.

This chain links TRBV5-6 with TRBJ1-2; 7 bases fit TRBD1. Germline V gene lookup returns CDR1 SGHDT and CDR2 YYEEEE. The CDR3 extends over 14 amino acids. Trimming removed 3 bases from V and 3 bases from J; junction bases left unmatched: 5. CDR3 in amino acids: CASSSSGTDYGYTF. Here the CDR3 DNA reads TGTGCCAGCAGCTCGTCCGGGACAGACTATGGCTACACCTTC.

This chain connects TRBV19 to TRBJ2-7; possibly TRBD2 for D (6 bases). Trimming shortened V by 6 bases and J by 7 bases, and 22 bases separated the two germline ends. CDR1 is LNHDA, CDR2 SQIVND, per germline (reference sequence). The CDR3 consists of 15 residues. The CDR3: CASSLYLSGDGEQYF. The DNA of the CDR3 is TGTGCCAGTAGCCTCTATTTGTCGGGGGATGGAGAGCAGTACTTC. Complete variable domain (other parts from reference TRBV19 and TRBJ2-7): DGGITQSPKYLFRKEGQNVTLSCEQNLNHDAMYWYRQDPGQGLRLIYYSQIVNDFQKGDIAEGYSVSREKKESFPLTVTSAQKNPTAFYLCASSLYLSGDGEQYFGPGTRLTVT.

With respect to this clone: The DNA is left out, because the CDR3 cannot be placed on it with certainty; the CDR3 is given as TCRdb lists it. The genes are TRBV28 and TRBJ1-4; the listed D gene, TRBD1, was not tested against the DNA. Termini included, the CDR3 measures 13 amino acids. The germline CDR1 and CDR2 sequences are MDHEN and SYDVKM. CDR3: CASSLVGAGIRFF.

The CDR3 region is CATSRDTGQRIKNEKLFF. Here the CDR3 DNA reads TGTGCCACCAGCAGAGATACAGGACAGCGAATAAAGAATGAAAAACTGTTTTTT. The rearrangement joins TRBV15 to TRBJ1-4; D is possibly TRBD1 (6 bases). The CDR3 runs to 18 residues. V lost 0 bases to trimming and J lost 5 bases, with 19 bases between them. Germline V lookup: CDR1 LNHNV, CDR2 YYDKDF (reference sequence).

J is TRBJ1-5 and V is TRBV27, with D possibly TRBD1 on 5 matching bases. V was pared by 2 bases and J by 6 bases, with 14 bases between. The CDR3 has 15 residues. Looked up from germline, CDR1 is MNHEY and CDR2 is SMNVEV (reference sequence). The CDR3 loop reads CASSLNSGNGQPQHF. As DNA, the CDR3 is TGTGCCAGCAGTTTAAATTCAGGGAATGGTCAGCCCCAGCATTTT.

V and J are TRBV15 and TRBJ2-2; D may be TRBD2 (7 bases). The CDR3 extends over 16 amino acids. The V end was cut by 1 base, the J end by 3 bases, with 12 bases between. From germline, CDR1 is LNHNV and CDR2 YYDKDF (reference sequence). CDR3 residues: CATSRVRGADTGELFF. The CDR3 bases are TGTGCCACCAGCAGAGTTCGGGGGGCCGACACCGGGGAGCTGTTTTTT.

The chain couples TRBV5-6 to TRBJ2-1; 9 nucleotides align to TRBD2. The V segment lost 2 bases and the J segment 8 bases; nucleotides outside the gene matches: 5. CDR1 and CDR2 from the germline V gene are SGHDT and YYEEEE. This CDR3 comprises 14 residues. CDR3 residues: CASSFGTSIDEQFF. The CDR3 DNA sequence: TGTGCCAGCAGCTTCGGGACTAGCATCGATGAGCAGTTCTTC.

This clone appeared a single time. V gene TRBV7-6 combines with J gene TRBJ2-5, with 7 bases fitting TRBD1. CDR3 length equals 16 residues. The trim removed 5 bases at V and 3 bases at J, leaving 12 bases unmatched. CDR1 is SGHVS, CDR2 FNYEAQ, per germline. CDR3 sequence (DNA): TGTGCCAGCAGCGCTACAGGGGACCCGAGAGAAGAGACCCAGTACTTC. As protein: CASSATGDPREETQYF.

DNA of the CDR3: TGTGCCAGCACCTTGGACAGGGGGCGCAATGAGCAGTTCTTC. It is translated as CASTLDRGRNEQFF. The chain links TRBV6-1 to TRBJ2-1, with TRBD1 matching 11 bases. The CDR3 runs 14 residues. The germline V gene encodes CDR1 MNHNS and CDR2 SASEGT. J was trimmed by 6 bases and V by 7 bases; bases with no gene match: 5.

The rearrangement uses TRBV7-9 and TRBJ2-3; 11 positions agree with TRBD2. The CDR3 is 15 residues long. Germline V lookup: CDR1 SEHNR, CDR2 FQNEAQ (reference sequence). V lost 5 bases, J lost 6 bases, and 7 bases stayed unmatched. The CDR3 DNA follows: TGTGCCAGCAGCCCGGGACTAGCGGCCTCGGATACGCAGTATTTT. As protein: CASSPGLAASDTQYF. Complete variable domain (other parts from reference TRBV7-9 and TRBJ2-3): DTGVSQNPRHKITKRGQNVTFRCDPISEHNRLYWYRQTLGQGPEFLTYFQNEAQLEKSRLLSDRFSAERPKGSFSTLEIQRTEQGDSAMYLCASSPGLAASDTQYFGPGTRLTVL.

The V gene is TRBV11-3, the J gene TRBJ2-7; D may be TRBD1 (6 bases). Between the trimmed V and J ends, which lost 5 bases and 5 bases, there was a span of 10 bases. Germline-derived CDR1 and CDR2 are SGHNT and YENEEA. This CDR3 has 12 residues. The CDR3 bases are TGTGCCAGCAGCGGACAGTCCCACGAGCAGTACTTC. This sequence encodes CASSGQSHEQYF.

This chain connects TRBV10-3 to TRBJ2-5, with 7 nucleotides matching TRBD2. The V and J ends lost 8 bases and 5 bases, in that order; junction bases with no gene match: 11. Germline loops: CDR1 ENHRY, CDR2 SYGVKD. This CDR3 spans 14 amino acids. The CDR3 DNA reads as TGTGCCATCGCCTCCGGACTAGTACCCGAGACCCAGTACTTC. Its protein is CAIASGLVPETQYF.

This sequence joins TRBV7-2 and TRBJ1-2; possible D gene TRBD1, 6 bases. This CDR3 has 13 amino acids. Trimming took 6 bases from V and 3 from J, leaving 11 bases between them. CDR1 SGHTA and CDR2 FQGNSA come from the germline V gene. The DNA of the CDR3 is TGTGCCAGCAGTTCAACAGGGTACTATGGCTACACCTTC. Amino acid sequence: CASSSTGYYGYTF.

The gene calls are TRBV7-7 and TRBJ2-1; a weak D match, TRBD1 (5 bases). Trimming left V 6 bases short and J 5 bases short, with 11 bases between. This CDR3 has 13 amino acids. The V gene's germline CDR1 is SSHAT and CDR2 FNYEAQ (reference sequence). The CDR3 region is CASSRTINNEQFF. The CDR3 DNA follows: TGTGCCAGCAGTCGGACAATTAACAATGAGCAGTTCTTC.